The next 17 T cell receptor beta chains were all read from a single sample in a study of T cells in localized non-small cell lung cancer (TCRdb year 2020). Library generation was performed with the immunoSEQ multiplex PCR assay. What TCRdb holds here is the immuneACCESS table cut down to in-frame rearrangements. Part of the clones is not present; checked against another copy, under half of the missing clones reflect an unresolved V gene, and the others are unexplained. The sample profile shows around 43,000 clones; more than 75% of them were found once. Clones ranked in the top ten supply around 3.8% of the sample. The sequences come from peripheral blood, collected before any cancer treatment. The receptors here all came from a man aged 18 to 49 with stage I lung adenocarcinoma.

The chain couples TRBV7-9 to TRBJ1-5; TRBD1 is a possible D gene (5 bases). CDR3 length: 14 residues. Germline assignment: CDR1 SEHNR and CDR2 FQNEAQ (reference sequence). Trimming pared 5 bases from V and 5 bases from J, leaving 13 bases between. CDR3 nucleotides: TGTGCCAGCAGCCCAGACAGTATTCATCAGCCCCAGCATTTT. Encoded protein: CASSPDSIHQPQHF.

This chain links TRBV5-5 with TRBJ2-6; no clear D gene. V was clipped by 2 bases and J by 0 bases, with 6 bases between them. The CDR3 totals 15 residues. Per the germline V gene, CDR1 is SGHKS and CDR2 is YYEKEE (reference sequence). The CDR3 here is CASSLDLSGANVLTF. CDR3 bases: TGTGCCAGCAGCTTAGACCTCTCTGGGGCCAACGTCCTGACTTTC.

The chain employs TRBV7-2 and TRBJ2-1, with TRBD1 matching over 9 bases. This CDR3 is built from 17 residues. V shed 4 bases, J shed 0 bases, and the junction held 7 bases outside the gene matches. Germline CDR1 and CDR2: SGHTA and FQGNSA. CDR3 in DNA: TGTGCCAGCAGCTCCGGGACAGGGTGGAGCTCCTACAATGAGCAGTTCTTC. This translates into CASSSGTGWSSYNEQFF.

V usage is TRBV5-1 and J usage is TRBJ2-1; TRBD2 agrees at 9 bases. CDR1 is SGHRS and CDR2 is YFSETQ in the germline V gene. V was pared by 5 bases and J by 5 bases, with 20 bases of the junction left unmatched. The CDR3 runs 19 residues. The CDR3 loop reads CASSRSGTSYGSSDNEQFF. In DNA, the CDR3 is TGCGCCAGCAGTCGTTCCGGGACTAGCTATGGATCGAGCGACAATGAGCAGTTCTTC. Full variable domain (missing parts from reference TRBV5-1 and TRBJ2-1): KAGVTQTPRYLIKTRGQQVTLSCSPISGHRSVSWYQQTPGQGLQFLFEYFSETQRNKGNFPGRFSGRQFSNSRSEMNVSTLELGDSALYLCASSRSGTSYGSSDNEQFFGPGTRLTVL.

The J gene is TRBJ1-2, the V gene TRBV2; the D is unclear. V was clipped by 2 bases and J by 4 bases, with 20 bases between them. Looked up from germline, CDR1 is SNHLY and CDR2 is FYNNEI. This CDR3 is built from 17 residues. The CDR3 coding sequence is TGTGCCAGCAGTGAAAAGAGGATTGCAGGAGCGCTCTATGGCTACACCTTC. Protein: CASSEKRIAGALYGYTF.

The chain has TRBV30 and TRBJ1-1; TRBD1 matches 8 bases. The CDR3 totals 17 residues. Germline values: CDR1 GTSNPN, CDR2 SVGIG (reference sequence). The V and J ends lost 3 bases and 0 bases, in that order; junction bases with no gene match: 12. The CDR3 nucleotides read TGTGCCTGGAGGACAGGGGTCACCCCATTACTGAACACTGAAGCTTTCTTT. Protein sequence: CAWRTGVTPLLNTEAFF.

This clone is a singleton in its sample. This chain connects TRBV11-3 to TRBJ1-1; perhaps TRBD1 as D (5 bases). CDR1 is SGHNT and CDR2 is YENEEA in the germline V gene. V shed 1 base and J shed 5 bases, with 14 bases lying between them. This CDR3 contains 15 residues. Here the CDR3 reads CASSLGGVLGTEAFF. In DNA form, the CDR3 reads TGTGCCAGCAGCTTAGGGGGGGTCCTGGGGACTGAAGCTTTCTTT.

The V call is TRBV7-2, the J call TRBJ2-3; 12 bases match TRBD2. V shed 3 bases, J shed 2 bases, and the junction held 9 bases outside the gene matches. Looked up from germline, CDR1 is SGHTA and CDR2 is FQGNSA. The CDR3 contains 18 residues. CDR3 residues: CASSFKHASGGVTDTQYF. As DNA, the CDR3 is TGTGCCAGCAGCTTCAAACACGCTAGCGGGGGGGTCACAGATACGCAGTATTTT.

The chain employs TRBV27 and TRBJ1-6; TRBD1 might be the D (6 bases). V was cut by 8 bases and J by 14 bases, with 22 bases left in between. CDR1 and CDR2 (germline): MNHEY, SMNVEV (reference sequence). This CDR3 spans 14 amino acids. CDR3 region: CASRAGTKKNTLHF. DNA for the CDR3: TGTGCCAGCCGTGCCGGGACAAAAAAAAACACCCTCCACTTT.

V is TRBV5-5 and J is TRBJ2-7; the match to TRBD1 covers 10 bases. CDR1 and CDR2 from the germline V gene are SGHKS and YYEKEE (reference sequence). The V segment lost 5 bases and the J segment 6 bases; nucleotides outside the gene matches: 5. The CDR3 covers 13 residues. The CDR3 DNA is TGTGCCAGCAGGAGGGACAGGGGCGGCGAGCAGTACTTC. As protein: CASRRDRGGEQYF.

This chain uses TRBV10-2 with TRBJ1-5; D gene unclear. CDR3 length: 13 amino acids. In germline, CDR1 is WSHSY, CDR2 SAAADI. Trimming took 3 bases from V and 3 from J, leaving 6 bases between them. CDR3 nucleotides: TGCGCCAGCAGTGAAGGTAACAATCAGCCCCAGCATTTT. Its protein product is CASSEGNNQPQHF.

The chain employs TRBV7-9 and TRBJ2-7, with 10 positions matching TRBD2. Trimming took 2 bases from V and 6 from J; bases not matched to a gene: 7. The germline V gene has CDR1 SEHNR and CDR2 FQNEAQ (reference sequence). The CDR3 loop spans 15 amino acids. CDR3 sequence (DNA): TGTGCCAGCAGCTTAATAAGCGGGGGGGCGGCCGAGCAGTACTTC. It encodes CASSLISGGAAEQYF.

The chain has TRBV7-6 and TRBJ2-5, with a weak D call TRBD2 (5 bases). With 1 base removed from V and 9 bases from J, the gap between germline ends came to 12 bases. Germline V gene sequence: CDR1 SGHVS, CDR2 FNYEAQ. The CDR3 runs 13 residues. CDR3 coding DNA: TGTGCCAGCAGCTTAGGGGGAGCTACGGCCCAGTACTTC. It encodes CASSLGGATAQYF.

The sample holds a few counts of this clone. The chain is built from TRBV7-9 and TRBJ2-3; D is perhaps TRBD2 (6 bases). This CDR3 has 12 amino acids. Germline loops: CDR1 SEHNR, CDR2 FQNEAQ (reference sequence). Trimming cost V 6 bases and J 3 bases, with 7 bases left between them. As DNA, the CDR3 is TGTGCCAGCAGTCGGGGGACAGATACGCAGTATTTT. It specifies CASSRGTDTQYF.

This clone has a single count. This chain links TRBV28 with TRBJ2-2, with D perhaps matching TRBD2 (5 bases). Looked up from germline, CDR1 is MDHEN and CDR2 is SYDVKM. The V end lost 2 bases, the J end lost 5 bases, and 12 bases lay between the germline ends. CDR3 length: 15 amino acids. CDR3 residues: CASSLPGMGTGELFF. CDR3 DNA: TGTGCCAGCAGTTTACCGGGGATGGGGACCGGGGAGCTGTTTTTT.

This sequence joins TRBV6-6 and TRBJ1-4, with D maybe TRBD1 (6 bases). Deletions cut 6 bases from V and 6 bases from J, with 17 bases between. Looked up from germline, CDR1 is MNHNY and CDR2 is SVGAGI (reference sequence). The CDR3 consists of 15 residues. The CDR3 DNA follows: TGTGCCAGCAGACCCCCGGGGGCGCAGTATGAAAAACTGTTTTTT. It codes for CASRPPGAQYEKLFF.

CDR3 nucleotides: TGTGCCAGCAGGGGACAGGGGAAATCCTACGAGCAGTACTTC. This sequence encodes CASRGQGKSYEQYF. This chain uses TRBV6-6 with TRBJ2-7, with TRBD1 identical over 10 bases. The CDR3 runs to 14 residues. Germline values: CDR1 MNHNY, CDR2 SVGAGI (reference sequence). Trimming removed 6 bases from V and 1 base from J; junction bases left unmatched: 3.